The source of this T cell receptor beta chain is a study of OX40 agonist ivuxolimab in advanced cancers. TCRdb's copy holds only in-frame clones and misses some; the assay was immunoSEQ multiplex PCR. Of approximately 76,000 clones listed, about 86% are singletons. Germline loops: CDR1 SGHDT, CDR2 YYEEEE. CDR3 length equals 18 residues. Trimming removed 2 bases from V and 0 bases from J; junction bases left unmatched: 6. This clone was seen a handful of times. The chain has TRBV5-6 and TRBJ1-6; 9 bases map to TRBD1. This TCR derives from an adult with an advanced solid tumor such as melanoma, head and neck, liver or kidney cancer. The sequencing used CD4+ or CD8+ T cells sorted from blood, collected in a trial of the OX40 agonist ivuxolimab. The CDR3 DNA sequence: TGTGCCAGCAGCTTACGGGACAGGGCCAGCTCCTATAATTCACCCCTCCACTTT. Protein product: CASSLRDRASSYNSPLHF.